These 23 T cell receptor beta chains originate from one sample sequenced in a study of OX40 agonist ivuxolimab in advanced cancers. Libraries were prepared by immunoSEQ multiplex PCR; TCRdb keeps only in-frame clonotypes and omits some of them. This table has 90,000 to 100,000 clones, around 89% appearing once. The sample in question was CD4+ or CD8+ T cells sorted from blood, obtained in a trial of the OX40 agonist ivuxolimab. These receptor sequences come from an adult with an advanced solid tumor such as melanoma, head and neck, liver or kidney cancer.

This chain uses TRBV10-3 with TRBJ1-5; D might be TRBD1 (5 bases). This CDR3 has 13 amino acids. The ends were cut back, 8 bases at V and 11 bases at J, with 19 bases in the middle. CDR1 ENHRY and CDR2 SYGVKD come from the germline V gene. The CDR3 region has the DNA TGTGCCATCGGGGACGGCGGGCCGGGGGCCCAGCATTTT. Its translation: CAIGDGGPGAQHF.

The chain carries TRBV7-8 and TRBJ1-1, with D uncertain. This CDR3 has 13 amino acids. V was cut by 8 bases and J by 0 bases, with 10 bases left in between. CDR1 and CDR2 (germline): SGHVS, FQNEAQ. As DNA, the CDR3 is TGTGCCAGCGGCCCCCTTATGAACACTGAAGCTTTCTTT. Translating it yields CASGPLMNTEAFF.

This chain joins TRBV2 and TRBJ1-1; the D is unclear. Germline V gives CDR1 SNHLY, CDR2 FYNNEI. The V gene lost 8 bases and the J gene lost 0 bases, with 10 bases spanning the gap. The CDR3 spans 13 residues. The CDR3 coding sequence is TGTGCCAGCCACCTAAAAATGAACACTGAAGCTTTCTTT. This sequence encodes CASHLKMNTEAFF.

The chain has TRBV19 and TRBJ2-2; D is possibly TRBD1 (6 bases). Germline assignment: CDR1 LNHDA and CDR2 SQIVND (reference sequence). This CDR3 comprises 13 residues. Trimming removed 4 bases at V and 5 bases at J, with 8 bases between. CDR3 amino acids: CASSNTGTGELFF. CDR3 in DNA: TGTGCCAGTAGTAATACAGGGACCGGGGAGCTGTTTTTT.

This rearrangement joins TRBV6-1 to TRBJ1-6; D is uncertain. The V gene's germline CDR1 is MNHNS and CDR2 SASEGT. The CDR3 runs to 15 residues. Trimming removed 6 bases at V and 7 bases at J, with 16 bases between. Here the CDR3 DNA reads TGTGCCAGCAGACCTGACTCTCTAGGAAATTCACCCCTCCACTTT. Translation: CASRPDSLGNSPLHF.

The chain links TRBV5-1 to TRBJ2-1, with 9 bases identical to TRBD2. J was trimmed by 4 bases and V by 1 base; bases with no gene match: 6. Germline V lookup: CDR1 SGHRS, CDR2 YFSETQ. This CDR3 is built from 16 residues. In DNA, the CDR3 is TGCGCCAGCAGCTTGATTAGCGGGGGACTTTACAATGAGCAGTTCTTC. It translates to CASSLISGGLYNEQFF.

This chain joins TRBV6-1 and TRBJ1-5; 7 nucleotides align to TRBD1. Germline values: CDR1 MNHNS, CDR2 SASEGT. The CDR3 length is 14 residues. Trimming at V came to 6 bases and at J to 6 bases, leaving 8 bases not matched to a gene. DNA for the CDR3: TGTGCCAGCAGACAAATCCAGGGGGGTCAGCCCCAGCATTTT. Its protein product is CASRQIQGGQPQHF.

This chain links TRBV5-1 with TRBJ2-7, with 10 bases identical to TRBD1. This CDR3 has 15 residues. Trimming cost V 0 bases and J 3 bases; bases outside gene matches: 3. The germline V gene has CDR1 SGHRS and CDR2 YFSETQ. CDR3 amino acids: CASSLGGTGVYEQYF. DNA for the CDR3: TGCGCCAGCAGCTTGGGCGGGACAGGGGTCTACGAGCAGTACTTC.

The chain has TRBV5-1 and TRBJ2-1; D is unclear. V lost 6 bases and J lost 0, with 13 bases in between. Looked up from germline, CDR1 is SGHRS and CDR2 is YFSETQ. This CDR3 comprises 15 residues. In nucleotides, the CDR3 is TGCGCCAGCAATTCAGGTATCCTCTCCTACAATGAGCAGTTCTTC. This gives the protein CASNSGILSYNEQFF.

The J gene is TRBJ1-3, the V gene TRBV5-6, with a weak D call TRBD1 (6 bases). The V end lost 7 bases, the J end lost 1 base, and 9 bases lay between the germline ends. Germline V gene data show CDR1 as SGHDT and CDR2 as YYEEEE. CDR3 length: 13 amino acids. CDR3 coding DNA: TGTGCCAGCGGGGGCGCATCTGGAAACACCATATATTTT. This codes for CASGGASGNTIYF.

The chain joins TRBV6-5 to TRBJ2-5; 7 bases are shared with TRBD1. The germline V gene has CDR1 MNHEY and CDR2 SVGAGI. The V gene end was trimmed by 6 bases and the J gene end by 5 bases; junction bases not matched to a gene: 12. The CDR3 is 15 residues long. Here the CDR3 DNA reads TGTGCCAGCAGCCCGTCTGAAGGGGGCTTCGAGACCCAGTACTTC. This encodes CASSPSEGGFETQYF.

The chain uses TRBV19 and TRBJ1-2, with a weak D call TRBD1 (5 bases). CDR3 length: 14 residues. V dropped 5 bases and J dropped 2 bases, with 12 bases sitting between them. Germline loops: CDR1 LNHDA, CDR2 SQIVND (reference sequence). This chain's CDR3 is CASSPGGGNYGYTF. Written as DNA, the CDR3 is TGTGCCAGTAGTCCAGGTGGGGGGAACTATGGCTACACCTTC.

This clone was picked up a small number of times. The CDR3 region has the DNA TGTGCCAGCAGTTACGGATTTCCCAACACTGAAGCTTTCTTT. Amino acid sequence: CASSYGFPNTEAFF. The chain recombines TRBV6-5 with TRBJ1-1; D is ambiguous. Trimming cost V 2 bases and J 2 bases, with 9 bases left between them. Germline values: CDR1 MNHEY, CDR2 SVGAGI. This CDR3 spans 14 amino acids.

The chain combines TRBV19 with TRBJ1-1; no definite D call. Germline CDR1 and CDR2: LNHDA and SQIVND (reference sequence). The CDR3 spans 13 residues. The V end lost 6 bases, the J end lost 1 base, and 9 bases lay between the germline ends. This chain's CDR3 is CASRESANTEAFF. The CDR3 coding sequence is TGTGCCAGTAGAGAGTCGGCGAACACTGAAGCTTTCTTT.

V is TRBV5-4 and J is TRBJ2-3; possibly TRBD1 for D (8 bases). The CDR3 covers 17 residues. Germline values: CDR1 SGHNT, CDR2 YYREEE (reference sequence). The V end lost 4 bases, the J end lost 4 bases, and 22 bases lay between the germline ends. CDR3 coding DNA: TGTGCCAGCAGCCCCAGGGGGCGGGGGCGTTCCCCAGATACGCAGTATTTT. It encodes CASSPRGRGRSPDTQYF.

The chain carries TRBV6-5 and TRBJ2-2; D remains ambiguous. This CDR3 region has 15 residues. V was shortened by 5 bases and J by 8 bases, with 18 bases between the two germline ends. The germline CDR1 and CDR2 sequences are MNHEY and SVGAGI. The CDR3 sequence: CASSPFTRSGGELFF. The DNA of the CDR3 is TGTGCCAGCAGTCCCTTTACCAGGAGTGGGGGGGAGCTGTTTTTT.

This clone was detected once. V usage is TRBV29-1 and J usage is TRBJ2-7; D may be TRBD2 (6 bases). CDR3 size: 13 residues. Between the trimmed V and J ends, which lost 4 bases and 9 bases, there was a span of 19 bases. Germline-derived CDR1 and CDR2 are SQVTM and ANQGSEA. The CDR3 bases are TGCAGCGTTGTGCGCGGGACGGCTACTGGGCAGTACTTC. Encoded protein: CSVVRGTATGQYF.

J is TRBJ2-7 and V is TRBV19; 8 bases are shared with TRBD1. Trimming cost V 9 bases and J 4 bases; bases outside gene matches: 8. Germline V gene lookup returns CDR1 LNHDA and CDR2 SQIVND (reference sequence). The CDR3 is made up of 13 amino acids. In DNA form, the CDR3 reads TGTGCCAGCGCCCGAGGACAGGGTTACGAGCAGTACTTC. Amino acids: CASARGQGYEQYF.

The chain employs TRBV28 and TRBJ2-2; D remains ambiguous. Per germline, CDR1 MDHEN and CDR2 SYDVKM. Trimming shortened V by 3 bases and J by 6 bases, and 11 bases separated the two germline ends. This CDR3 has 14 residues. CDR3 region: CASSFSWVSGELFF. In nucleotides, the CDR3 is TGTGCCAGCAGTTTTTCTTGGGTATCCGGGGAGCTGTTTTTT.

V usage is TRBV14 and J usage is TRBJ1-1; 8 bases are shared with TRBD1. Per germline, CDR1 SGHDN and CDR2 FVKESK. The CDR3 has 14 residues. Trimming took 4 bases from V and 2 from J; bases not matched to a gene: 3. The CDR3 sequence is CASSRDRRNTEAFF. DNA for the CDR3: TGTGCCAGCAGCCGGGACAGGAGAAACACTGAAGCTTTCTTT.

This clone was found once. The rearrangement joins TRBV29-1 to TRBJ2-4, with 8 bases aligning to TRBD2. Germline CDR1 reads SQVTM; CDR2 reads ANQGSEA. Unmatched junction bases numbered 11, after V lost 6 bases and J lost 13 bases. The CDR3 is 12 residues long. As DNA, the CDR3 is TGCAGCGTGAGCGCTGCCGGGGGGGTGCAGTACTTC. It codes for CSVSAAGGVQYF.

This clone was observed once. The J gene is TRBJ1-2, the V gene TRBV6-5, with 7 bases fitting TRBD1. This CDR3 is built from 13 residues. V dropped 7 bases and J dropped 4; count of bases not matched to a gene: 6. Germline CDR1 MNHEY, CDR2 SVGAGI. The CDR3 reads CASNRGEGYGYTF. In nucleotides, the CDR3 is TGTGCCAGCAACAGGGGTGAAGGCTATGGCTACACCTTC.

The CDR3 nucleotides read TGTGCCAGCAGGGGACTGTATAATTCACCCCTCCACTTT. Its protein is CASRGLYNSPLHF. V usage is TRBV2 and J usage is TRBJ1-6, with D perhaps matching TRBD1 (5 bases). The ends were cut back, 6 bases at V and 4 bases at J, with 7 bases in the middle. Per germline, CDR1 SNHLY and CDR2 FYNNEI. This CDR3 is 13 amino acids long. Combining the CDR3 with reference TRBV2 and TRBJ1-6 gives the whole variable domain EPEVTQTPSHQVTQMGQEVILRCVPISNHLYFYWYRQILGQKVEFLVSFYNNEISEKSEIFDDQFSVERPDGSNFTLKIRSTKLEDSAMYFCASRGLYNSPLHFGNGTRLTVT.